A selection of T cell receptor beta chains follows, all from one sample in a study of T cells in Graves' hyperthyroidism and ophthalmopathy. TCRdb analysed the multiplex PCR reads with MiXCR anew, one entry per CDR3 protein. The sample lists some 600,000 distinct CDR3 sequences; roughly 14% were seen once. The sequenced sample consisted of blood. These receptor sequences come from a woman under 40 with Graves' hyperthyroidism that later progressed to Graves' ophthalmopathy. Each CDR3 is given with its conserved first and last residue. Fields, in order: D gene, clone size, J gene, V gene, CDR3 protein, CDR3 DNA. The D gene is left open where the match is weak. Rows give clone size only sometimes, using once, few, many, or a class for an expanded clone.

>-|many|TRBJ1-4|TRBV20-1
CSADWTRGEKLFF
TGCAGTGCGGATTGGACCCGGGGGGAAAAACTGTTTTTT
>-|-|TRBJ2-7|TRBV29-1
CSVEVGREGEQYF
TGCAGCGTTGAGGTGGGACGAGAAGGCGAGCAGTACTTC
>-|many|TRBJ2-2|TRBV13
CASSLREGITGELFF
TGTGCCAGCAGCTTACGTGAAGGAATCACCGGGGAGCTGTTTTTT
>TRBD1|many|TRBJ2-2|TRBV9
CASSANRGAGELFF
TGTGCCAGCAGCGCCAACAGGGGGGCCGGGGAGCTGTTTTTT
>-|-|TRBJ2-1|TRBV29-1
CSVEFASGQFF
TGCAGCGTTGAATTTGCGTCTGGGCAGTTCTTC
>-|many|TRBJ1-2|TRBV6-1
CASSFLTRRTYGYTF
TGTGCCAGCAGCTTTCTGACACGAAGGACCTATGGCTACACCTTC
>-|few|TRBJ2-1|TRBV5-1
CASSLSTSLVHEQFF
TGCGCCAGCAGCTTGTCAACTAGCCTGGTCCATGAGCAGTTCTTC
>-|-|TRBJ1-4|TRBV7-9
CASSPRGVRDEKLFF
TGTGCCAGCAGCCCCCGGGGCGTAAGGGATGAAAAACTGTTTTTT
>TRBD2|many|TRBJ2-7|TRBV2
CASTVAGSYEQYF
TGTGCCAGTACGGTAGCGGGGAGCTACGAGCAGTACTTC
>-|few|TRBJ2-2|TRBV12-3/TRBV12-4
CASNFPVTGELFF
TGTGCCAGCAATTTTCCTGTCACCGGGGAGCTGTTTTTT
>TRBD1|many|TRBJ1-1|TRBV29-1
CSVETGTGQNTEAFF
TGCAGCGTTGAAACCGGGACAGGGCAGAACACTGAAGCTTTCTTT
>TRBD2|many|TRBJ2-4|TRBV2
CAILAGRAKNIQYF
TGTGCCATATTAGCGGGGCGCGCCAAAAACATTCAGTACTTC